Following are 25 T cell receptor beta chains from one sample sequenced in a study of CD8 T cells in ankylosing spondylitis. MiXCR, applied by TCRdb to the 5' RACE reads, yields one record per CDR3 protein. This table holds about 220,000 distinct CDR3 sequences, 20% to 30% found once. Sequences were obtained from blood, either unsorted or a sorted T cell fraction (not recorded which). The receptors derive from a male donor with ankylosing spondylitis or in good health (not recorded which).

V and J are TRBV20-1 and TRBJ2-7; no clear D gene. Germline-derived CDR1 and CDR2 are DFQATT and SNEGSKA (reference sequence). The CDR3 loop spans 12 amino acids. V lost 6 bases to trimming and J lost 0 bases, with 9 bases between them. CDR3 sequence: CSAPRSSYEQYF. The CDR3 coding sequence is TGCAGTGCCCCAAGAAGCTCCTACGAGCAGTACTTC.

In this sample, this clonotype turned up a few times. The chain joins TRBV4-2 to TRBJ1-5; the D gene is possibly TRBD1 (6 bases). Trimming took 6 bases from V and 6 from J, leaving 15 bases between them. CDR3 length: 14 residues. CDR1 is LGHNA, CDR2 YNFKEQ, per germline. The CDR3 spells CASRPGTPCQPQHF. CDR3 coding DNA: TGTGCCAGCAGACCCGGGACACCTTGTCAGCCCCAGCATTTT.

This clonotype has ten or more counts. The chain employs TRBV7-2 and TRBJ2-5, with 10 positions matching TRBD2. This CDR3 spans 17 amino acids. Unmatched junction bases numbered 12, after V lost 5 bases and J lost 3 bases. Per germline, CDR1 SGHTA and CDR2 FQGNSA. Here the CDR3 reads CASSDPSGSLFEETQYF. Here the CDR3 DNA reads TGTGCCAGCAGCGACCCTAGCGGGAGCTTATTTGAAGAGACCCAGTACTTC.

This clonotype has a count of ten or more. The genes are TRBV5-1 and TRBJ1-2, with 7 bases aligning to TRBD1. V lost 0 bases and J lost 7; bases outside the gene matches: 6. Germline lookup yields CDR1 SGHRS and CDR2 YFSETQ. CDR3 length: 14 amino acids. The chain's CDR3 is CASSLAGGGGGYTF. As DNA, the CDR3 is TGCGCCAGCAGCTTGGCCGGAGGGGGCGGTGGCTACACCTTC.

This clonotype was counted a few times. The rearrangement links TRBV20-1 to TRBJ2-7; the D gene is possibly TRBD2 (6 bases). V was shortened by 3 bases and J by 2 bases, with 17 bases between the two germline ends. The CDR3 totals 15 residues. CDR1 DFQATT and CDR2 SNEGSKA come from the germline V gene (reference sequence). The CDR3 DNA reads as TGCAGTGCTAGCGCAGGTCTAGCGACCACCTACGAGCAGTACTTC. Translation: CSASAGLATTYEQYF.

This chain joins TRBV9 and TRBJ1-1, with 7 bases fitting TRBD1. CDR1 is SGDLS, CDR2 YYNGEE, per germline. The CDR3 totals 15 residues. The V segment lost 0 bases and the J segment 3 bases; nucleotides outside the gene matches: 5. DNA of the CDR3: TGTGCCAGCAGCGTAGGAGGGGGCTGGGACACTGAAGCTTTCTTT. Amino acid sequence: CASSVGGGWDTEAFF.

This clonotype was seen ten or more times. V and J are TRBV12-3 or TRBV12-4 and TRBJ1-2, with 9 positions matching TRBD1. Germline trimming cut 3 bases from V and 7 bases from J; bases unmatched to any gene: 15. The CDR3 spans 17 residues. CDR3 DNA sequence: TGTGCCAGCAGTTTGAGACTAGCCGGGACAGGGATCGGTGGCTACACCTTC. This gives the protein CASSLRLAGTGIGGYTF.

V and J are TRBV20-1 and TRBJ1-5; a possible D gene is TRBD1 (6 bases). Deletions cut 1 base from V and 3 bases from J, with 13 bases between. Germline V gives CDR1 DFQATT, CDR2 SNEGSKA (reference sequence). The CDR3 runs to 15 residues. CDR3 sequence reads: CSARGDDRPNQPQHF. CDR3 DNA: TGCAGTGCTAGAGGCGACGACAGGCCCAATCAGCCCCAGCATTTT.

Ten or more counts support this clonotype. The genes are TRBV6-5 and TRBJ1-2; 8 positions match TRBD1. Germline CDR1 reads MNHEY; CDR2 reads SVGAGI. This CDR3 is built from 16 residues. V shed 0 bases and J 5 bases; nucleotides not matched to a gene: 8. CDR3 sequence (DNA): TGTGCCAGCAGTTACTCCTGGACAGGGTCCTGGTATGGCTACACCTTC. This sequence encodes CASSYSWTGSWYGYTF.

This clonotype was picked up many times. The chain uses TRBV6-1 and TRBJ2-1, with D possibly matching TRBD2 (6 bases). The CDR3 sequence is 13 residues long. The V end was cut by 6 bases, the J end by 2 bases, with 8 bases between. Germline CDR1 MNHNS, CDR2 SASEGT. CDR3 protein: CASRRDPYNEQFF. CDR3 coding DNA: TGTGCCAGCAGGCGGGATCCCTACAATGAGCAGTTCTTC.

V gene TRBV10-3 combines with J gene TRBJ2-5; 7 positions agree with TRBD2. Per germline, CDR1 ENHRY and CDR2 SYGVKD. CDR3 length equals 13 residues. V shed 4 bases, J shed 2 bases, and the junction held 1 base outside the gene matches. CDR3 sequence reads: CAISAAGQETQYF. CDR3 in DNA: TGTGCCATCAGTGCAGCGGGGCAAGAGACCCAGTACTTC.

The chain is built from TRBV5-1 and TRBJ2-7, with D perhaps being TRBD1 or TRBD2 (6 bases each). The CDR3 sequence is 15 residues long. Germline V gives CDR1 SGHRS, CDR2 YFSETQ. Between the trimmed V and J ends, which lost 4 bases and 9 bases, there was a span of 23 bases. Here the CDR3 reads CASSLNRDSMVGQYF. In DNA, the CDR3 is TGCGCCAGCAGCCTTAACAGGGACTCCATGGTCGGGCAGTACTTC.

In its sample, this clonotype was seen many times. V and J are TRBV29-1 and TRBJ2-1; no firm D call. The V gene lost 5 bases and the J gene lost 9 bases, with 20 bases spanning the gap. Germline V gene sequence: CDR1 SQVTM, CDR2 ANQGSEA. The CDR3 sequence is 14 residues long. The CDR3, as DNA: TGCAGCGTTCAACTGCAATTAGGCTTGAGTGAGCAGTTCTTC. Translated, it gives CSVQLQLGLSEQFF.

The CDR3 DNA sequence: TGCGCCAGCGGTCGGGCAGGGGCAGTGGAGACCCAGTACTTC. This translates into CASGRAGAVETQYF. V is TRBV5-1 and J is TRBJ2-5; tentative D call: TRBD1 (6 bases). The CDR3 spans 14 residues. The ends were cut back, 7 bases at V and 5 bases at J, with 18 bases in the middle. Germline CDR1 and CDR2: SGHRS and YFSETQ.

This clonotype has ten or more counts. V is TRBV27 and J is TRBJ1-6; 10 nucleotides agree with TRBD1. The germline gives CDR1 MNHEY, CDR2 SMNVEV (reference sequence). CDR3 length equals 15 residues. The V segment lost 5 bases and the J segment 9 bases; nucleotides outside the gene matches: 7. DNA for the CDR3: TGTGCCAGCAGTATACGACAGGGGGCAGGTTCACCCCTCCACTTT. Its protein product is CASSIRQGAGSPLHF.

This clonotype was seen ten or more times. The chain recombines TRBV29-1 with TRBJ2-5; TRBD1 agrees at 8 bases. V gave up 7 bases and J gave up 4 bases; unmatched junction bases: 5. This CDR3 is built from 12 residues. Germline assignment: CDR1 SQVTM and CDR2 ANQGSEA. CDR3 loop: CSATGGPETQYF. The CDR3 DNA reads TGCAGCGCCACAGGGGGACCAGAGACCCAGTACTTC. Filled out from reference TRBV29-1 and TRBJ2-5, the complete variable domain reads SAVISQKPSRDICQRGTSLTIQCQVDSQVTMMFWYRQQPGQSLTLIATANQGSEATYESGFVIDKFPISRPNLTFSTLTVSNMSPEDSSIYLCSATGGPETQYFGPGTRLLVL.

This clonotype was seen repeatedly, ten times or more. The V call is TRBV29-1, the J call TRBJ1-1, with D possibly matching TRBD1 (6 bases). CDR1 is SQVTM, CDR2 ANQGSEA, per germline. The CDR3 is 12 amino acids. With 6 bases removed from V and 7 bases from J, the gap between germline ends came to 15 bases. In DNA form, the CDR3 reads TGCAGCGTCCTCTCGGGGGGCCTTGAAGCTTTCTTT. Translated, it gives CSVLSGGLEAFF.

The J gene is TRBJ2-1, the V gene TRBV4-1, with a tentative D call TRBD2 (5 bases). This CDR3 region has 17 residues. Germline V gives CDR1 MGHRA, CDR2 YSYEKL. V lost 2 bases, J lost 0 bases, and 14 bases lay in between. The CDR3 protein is CASSQTRTYSSYNEQFF. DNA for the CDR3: TGCGCCAGCAGCCAAACGCGGACTTATAGCTCCTACAATGAGCAGTTCTTC.

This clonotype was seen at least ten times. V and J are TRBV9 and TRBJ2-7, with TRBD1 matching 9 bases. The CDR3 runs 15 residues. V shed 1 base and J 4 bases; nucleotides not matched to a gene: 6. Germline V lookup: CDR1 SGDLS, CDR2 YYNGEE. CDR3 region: CASSVKTGGWYEQYF. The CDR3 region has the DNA TGTGCCAGCAGCGTAAAGACAGGGGGTTGGTACGAGCAGTACTTC.

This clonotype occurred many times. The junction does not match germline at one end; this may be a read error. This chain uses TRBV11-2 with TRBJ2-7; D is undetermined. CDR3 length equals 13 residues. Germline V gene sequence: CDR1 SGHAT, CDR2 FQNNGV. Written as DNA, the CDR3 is TGTGCCAGCAGTTTAGACCTCAACCAGGCCACGTACTTC. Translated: CASSLDLNQATYF.

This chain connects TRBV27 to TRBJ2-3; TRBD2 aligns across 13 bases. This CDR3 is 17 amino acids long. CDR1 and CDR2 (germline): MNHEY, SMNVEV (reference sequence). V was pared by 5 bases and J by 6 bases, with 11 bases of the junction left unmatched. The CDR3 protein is CASSLRTSGSGMDTQYF. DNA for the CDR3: TGTGCCAGCAGTCTGCGGACTAGCGGGAGTGGGATGGATACGCAGTATTTT.

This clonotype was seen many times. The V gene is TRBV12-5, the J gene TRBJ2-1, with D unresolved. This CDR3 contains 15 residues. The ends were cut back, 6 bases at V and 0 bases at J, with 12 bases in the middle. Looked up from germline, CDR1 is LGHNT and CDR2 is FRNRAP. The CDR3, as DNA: TGTGCTAGTGGCCCGATGAAAGGCTCCTACAATGAGCAGTTCTTC. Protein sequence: CASGPMKGSYNEQFF.

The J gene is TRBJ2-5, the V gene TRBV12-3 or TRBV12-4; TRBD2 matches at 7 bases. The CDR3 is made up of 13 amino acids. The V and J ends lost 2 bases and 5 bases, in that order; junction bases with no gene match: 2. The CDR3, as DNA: TGTGCCAGCAGTTTAAACGGGGGGGAGACCCAGTACTTC. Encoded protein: CASSLNGGETQYF.

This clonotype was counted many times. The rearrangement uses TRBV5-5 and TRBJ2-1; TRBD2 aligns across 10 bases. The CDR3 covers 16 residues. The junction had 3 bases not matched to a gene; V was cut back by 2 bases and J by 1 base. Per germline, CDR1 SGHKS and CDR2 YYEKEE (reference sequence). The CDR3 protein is CASSFSLAGSYNEQFF. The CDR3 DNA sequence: TGTGCCAGCAGCTTTTCACTAGCGGGATCCTACAATGAGCAGTTCTTC.

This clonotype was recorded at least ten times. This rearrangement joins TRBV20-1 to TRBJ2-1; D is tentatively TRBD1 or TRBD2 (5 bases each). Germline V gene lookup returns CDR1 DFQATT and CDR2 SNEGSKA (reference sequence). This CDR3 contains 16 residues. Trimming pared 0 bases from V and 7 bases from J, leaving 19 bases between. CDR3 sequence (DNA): TGCAGTGCTAGAGAGCAAGACGAGGGACGGGCAAATGAGCAGTTCTTC. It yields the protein CSAREQDEGRANEQFF.